This TCR beta chain was recorded in a study of shared clonotypes between healthy human individuals. CD4+ cells were split into CD45RA+ naive and CD45RA-negative memory subsets. The CDR3 spans 16 residues. Trimming cost V 4 bases and J 3 bases; bases outside gene matches: 9. Germline CDR1 is MDHEN and CDR2 is SYDVKM. Profiled with immunoSEQ multiplex PCR; TCRdb holds only in-frame clones, not every one. The sample lists about 2.5 million clones, roughly 90% occurring once. This receptor was obtained from a man aged 18 to 35 in good health. Some clones in this sample may be carry-over from other donors' samples. Sequencing was carried out using naive CD4+ T cells from PBMCs. This sample's subset: CD45RA+ positively selected. The chain couples TRBV28 to TRBJ1-5; TRBD1 matches at 7 bases. The CDR3 bases are TGTGCCAGCAGTTGGGGGCCGGGACAGATCAATCAGCCCCAGCATTTT. The encoded protein is CASSWGPGQINQPQHF.